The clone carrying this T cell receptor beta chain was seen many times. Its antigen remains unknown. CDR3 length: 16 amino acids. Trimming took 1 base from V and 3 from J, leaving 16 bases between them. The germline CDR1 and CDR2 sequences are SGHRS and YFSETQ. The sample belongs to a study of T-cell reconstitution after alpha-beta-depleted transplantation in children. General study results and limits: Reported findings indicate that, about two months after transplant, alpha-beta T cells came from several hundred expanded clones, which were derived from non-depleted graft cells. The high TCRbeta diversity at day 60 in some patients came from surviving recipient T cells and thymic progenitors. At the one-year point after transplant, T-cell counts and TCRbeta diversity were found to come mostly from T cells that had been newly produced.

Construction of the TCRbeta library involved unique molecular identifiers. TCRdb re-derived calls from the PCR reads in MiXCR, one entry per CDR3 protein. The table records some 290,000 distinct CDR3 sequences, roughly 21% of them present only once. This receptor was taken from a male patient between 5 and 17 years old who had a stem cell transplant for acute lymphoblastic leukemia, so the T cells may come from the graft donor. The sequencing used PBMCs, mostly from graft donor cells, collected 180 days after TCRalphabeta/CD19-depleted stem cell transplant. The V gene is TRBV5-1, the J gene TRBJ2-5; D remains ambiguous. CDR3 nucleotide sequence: TGCGCCAGCAGCTTGTATAGGACGGAAGGGAAAGAGACCCAGTACTTC. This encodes CASSLYRTEGKETQYF.